Each of the 24 T cell receptor beta chains below was sequenced from the same sample in a study of identical twins (dated by TCRdb to 2016 to 2017). The library was prepared using 5' RACE. The sequencing machine was an Illumina HiSeq 2000. TCRdb reprocessing: public reads trimmed at Q25 with fastp, clones called with MiXCR, in-frame beta chains kept. Every distinct CDR3 protein forms one entry, paired with its most common genes and DNA. The sample table records fewer than 650,000 distinct CDR3 sequences; roughly 9.5% of these occur just once. 2.5% to 3.5% of the sample is in the top ten clones. This sample also belongs to another study, concerning yellow fever vaccine responses in identical twins.

Sequencing input: PBMCs. Receptors were obtained from a woman between 18 and 29 years old in good health.

The DNA for the CDR3 is TGTGCCAGCAGTTCCAAAGCGGCTCACACTGAAGCTTTCTTT. Protein: CASSSKAAHTEAFF. V usage is TRBV6-5 and J usage is TRBJ1-1; D not certain. Germline V gives CDR1 MNHEY, CDR2 SVGAGI. This CDR3 has 14 residues. With 4 bases removed from V and 3 bases from J, the gap between germline ends came to 12 bases.

This clonotype appeared many times. The genes are TRBV20-1 and TRBJ2-1, with 7 bases identical to TRBD2. The CDR3 is made up of 14 amino acids. CDR1 DFQATT and CDR2 SNEGSKA come from the germline V gene (reference sequence). Trimming cost V 1 base and J 4 bases; bases outside gene matches: 4. The CDR3 DNA follows: TGCAGTGCTAGAGTCCGGGGGGTATACAATGAGCAGTTCTTC. Amino acids: CSARVRGVYNEQFF.

The chain joins TRBV5-1 to TRBJ2-2; D not certain. V lost 6 bases to trimming and J lost 0 bases, with 6 bases between them. CDR1 SGHRS and CDR2 YFSETQ come from the germline V gene. The CDR3 length is 13 residues. CDR3: CASKGTNTGELFF. The DNA for the CDR3 is TGCGCCAGCAAGGGCACGAACACCGGGGAGCTGTTTTTT.

This clonotype was counted ten times or more. This sequence joins TRBV12-3 or TRBV12-4 and TRBJ1-5; D gene uncertain. Trimming stripped 3 bases from V and 2 bases from J, with 2 bases between. CDR3 length equals 12 residues. The CDR3 reads CASSFGNQPQHF. In DNA form, the CDR3 reads TGTGCCAGCAGTTTTGGCAATCAGCCCCAGCATTTT.

This clonotype was detected a few times. The chain is built from TRBV7-8 and TRBJ2-7; weak D call: TRBD2 (5 bases). From germline, CDR1 is SGHVS and CDR2 FQNEAQ. This CDR3 spans 16 amino acids. Trimming shortened V by 5 bases and J by 0 bases, and 17 bases separated the two germline ends. In DNA, the CDR3 is TGTGCCAGCAGCGAAAGACACCTGCGGGCCTCCTACGAGCAGTACTTC. Residues: CASSERHLRASYEQYF.

V gene TRBV6-5 combines with J gene TRBJ2-2; 7 nucleotides line up with TRBD1. Germline V gene sequence: CDR1 MNHEY, CDR2 SVGAGI. There are 17 residues in the CDR3. The V segment lost 4 bases and the J segment 0 bases; nucleotides outside the gene matches: 8. The CDR3 reads CASSSDSTGPNTGELFF. The CDR3, as DNA: TGTGCCAGCAGTTCCGACTCGACAGGGCCGAACACCGGGGAGCTGTTTTTT.

The rearrangement links TRBV29-1 to TRBJ1-4; D unresolved. V shed 4 bases and J shed 5 bases, with 8 bases lying between them. This CDR3 has 12 residues. Germline values: CDR1 SQVTM, CDR2 ANQGSEA. CDR3 sequence: CSVADANEKLFF. In DNA, the CDR3 is TGCAGCGTTGCTGACGCGAATGAAAAACTGTTTTTT.

This clonotype was counted many times. The chain is built from TRBV27 and TRBJ1-2; a possible D gene is TRBD1 (5 bases). Germline lookup yields CDR1 MNHEY and CDR2 SMNVEV (reference sequence). The CDR3 totals 12 residues. With 5 bases removed from V and 4 bases from J, the gap between germline ends came to 8 bases. DNA for the CDR3: TGTGCCAGCAGTCCCGGGGGCTATGGCTACACCTTC. Translating gives CASSPGGYGYTF.

As concerns this clonotype: One end of the junction fails to match germline, which may point to a read error. The chain uses TRBV6-5 and TRBJ2-7; TRBD2 is a possible D gene (6 bases). CDR3 size: 12 residues. CDR1 MNHEY and CDR2 SVGAGI come from the germline V gene. The DNA of the CDR3 is TGTGCCTGCAGTTACGGAGGGGACGAGCAGTACTTC. This sequence encodes CACSYGGDEQYF.

J is TRBJ1-1 and V is TRBV5-1; weak D call: TRBD1 (5 bases). CDR1 and CDR2 (germline): SGHRS, YFSETQ. This CDR3 contains 14 residues. V was trimmed by 3 bases and J by 3 bases, leaving 12 bases between them. The CDR3 region has the DNA TGCGCCAGCAGCTCAAAGACAGATTACACTGAAGCTTTCTTT. Protein: CASSSKTDYTEAFF.

The chain employs TRBV12-3 or TRBV12-4 and TRBJ2-3, with TRBD1 matching over 8 bases. The V segment lost 6 bases and the J segment 9 bases; nucleotides outside the gene matches: 5. The CDR3 loop spans 12 amino acids. The CDR3 nucleotides are TGTGCCAGCAGAACCGGGACAGGAACGCAGTATTTT. Translating gives CASRTGTGTQYF.

The CDR3 spells CASSVVQVSYNEQFF. The CDR3 DNA follows: TGTGCCAGCAGCGTAGTCCAGGTTTCCTACAATGAGCAGTTCTTC. This rearrangement joins TRBV9 to TRBJ2-1; D is unresolved. The CDR3 is 15 residues long. Germline CDR1 is SGDLS and CDR2 is YYNGEE. Trimming cost V 0 bases and J 1 base, with 8 bases left between them. The full variable domain, rest sourced from reference TRBV9 and TRBJ2-1, is DSGVTQTPKHLITATGQRVTLRCSPRSGDLSVYWYQQSLDQGLQFLIQYYNGEERAKGNILERFSAQQFPDLHSELNLSSLELGDSALYFCASSVVQVSYNEQFFGPGTRLTVL.

This clonotype was recorded at least ten times. The chain employs TRBV20-1 and TRBJ2-1; 10 bases are a match to TRBD2. V was clipped by 3 bases and J by 6 bases; unmatched bases: 11. Germline V lookup: CDR1 DFQATT, CDR2 SNEGSKA (reference sequence). This CDR3 has 16 amino acids. CDR3 sequence reads: CSARGASSGGGNEQFF. Here the CDR3 DNA reads TGCAGTGCTAGGGGGGCCTCTAGCGGGGGAGGCAATGAGCAGTTCTTC.

This clonotype was detected only a few times. The rearrangement links TRBV18 to TRBJ2-7; 7 bases are a match to TRBD2. V dropped 1 base and J dropped 2; count of bases not matched to a gene: 5. Germline V gene data show CDR1 as KGHSH and CDR2 as LQKENI. This CDR3 contains 15 residues. This CDR3 is CASSPRSGLAYEQYF. The CDR3 DNA reads TGTGCCAGCTCACCACGATCCGGACTAGCCTACGAGCAGTACTTC.

Ten or more counts support this clonotype. The chain couples TRBV5-1 to TRBJ2-3; perhaps D is TRBD1 or TRBD2 (6 bases each). Trimming left V 0 bases short and J 2 bases short, with 13 bases between. There are 16 residues in the CDR3. Germline V CDR1 and CDR2: SGHRS, YFSETQ. DNA for the CDR3: TGCGCCAGCAGCTTGGAGGGGGGCAAATTCACAGATACGCAGTATTTT. Translated, it gives CASSLEGGKFTDTQYF.

Many counts were recorded for this clonotype. This chain uses TRBV27 with TRBJ1-5, with D tentatively TRBD1 (6 bases). The CDR3 spans 15 residues. Germline CDR1 is MNHEY and CDR2 is SMNVEV (reference sequence). Trimming took off 2 bases at V and 4 bases at J, with 12 bases between the two ends. CDR3 sequence reads: CASSLLQGGNQPQHF. CDR3 nucleotide sequence: TGTGCCAGCAGTTTACTACAGGGAGGGAATCAGCCCCAGCATTTT.

This clonotype came up many times. This chain joins TRBV6-2 or TRBV6-3 and TRBJ1-1; D uncertain. Per germline, CDR1 MNHEY and CDR2 SVGEGT. V gave up 4 bases and J gave up 1 base, with 13 bases separating them. The CDR3 length is 15 residues. CDR3 loop: CASSSDPFGNTEAFF. CDR3 in DNA: TGTGCCAGCAGTTCTGATCCCTTCGGGAACACTGAAGCTTTCTTT.

This clonotype was found many times. The rearrangement joins TRBV3-1 to TRBJ1-2; D call uncertain. Germline V gives CDR1 LGHDT, CDR2 YNNKEL (reference sequence). Trimming pared 0 bases from V and 5 bases from J, leaving 7 bases between. The length of the CDR3 is 13 residues. In DNA, the CDR3 is TGTGCCAGCAGCCAAGAGTATAAGTATGGCTACACCTTC. Its translation: CASSQEYKYGYTF.

In its sample, this clonotype was seen many times. The chain couples TRBV29-1 to TRBJ2-2, with D perhaps TRBD1 (5 bases). Looked up from germline, CDR1 is SQVTM and CDR2 is ANQGSEA. The germline V and J ends were trimmed by 4 bases and 1 base, with 10 bases remaining between them. The CDR3 covers 14 residues. CDR3 amino acids: CSVVWGRNTGELFF. CDR3 nucleotide sequence: TGCAGCGTTGTTTGGGGCAGGAACACCGGGGAGCTGTTTTTT.

The V and J genes are TRBV5-1 and TRBJ2-6; 8 bases fit TRBD1. There are 19 residues in the CDR3. Trimming removed 0 bases from V and 3 bases from J; junction bases left unmatched: 11. Germline assignment: CDR1 SGHRS and CDR2 YFSETQ. CDR3 amino acids: CASSLEPDRVLRGANVLTF. As DNA, the CDR3 is TGCGCCAGCAGCTTGGAACCGGACAGGGTTCTTCGTGGGGCCAACGTCCTGACTTTC.

This clonotype has just a few counts. The chain combines TRBV7-2 with TRBJ2-1; TRBD1 aligns across 8 bases. The CDR3 totals 16 residues. Germline-derived CDR1 and CDR2 are SGHTA and FQGNSA. Trimming took 0 bases from V and 7 from J; bases not matched to a gene: 8. CDR3 loop: CASSLAGAGGGNEQFF. The CDR3, as DNA: TGTGCCAGCAGCTTAGCTGGTGCAGGGGGCGGGAATGAGCAGTTCTTC.

The V call is TRBV5-5, the J call TRBJ2-5; the match to TRBD1 covers 7 bases. V dropped 4 bases and J dropped 5; count of bases not matched to a gene: 11. There are 15 residues in the CDR3. The V gene's germline CDR1 is SGHKS and CDR2 YYEKEE (reference sequence). Written as DNA, the CDR3 is TGTGCCAGCAGCCCTCTCGAGGGGGCAGAGGAGACCCAGTACTTC. It codes for CASSPLEGAEETQYF.

This clonotype was seen many times. The chain is built from TRBV11-2 and TRBJ2-7; TRBD2 aligns across 14 bases. With V trimmed by 4 bases and J by 4 bases, 12 bases remained unmatched. CDR1 is SGHAT and CDR2 is FQNNGV in the germline V gene. CDR3 length: 18 residues. The CDR3, as DNA: TGTGCCAGCAGCTCGAGACTAGCGGGAGGGCCGGTTTCGTACGAGCAGTACTTC. It is translated as CASSSRLAGGPVSYEQYF.

The sample holds a few counts of this clonotype. One end of the junction does not line up with germline, which may come from a read error. The CDR3 reads CASSNSTGTQGDF. Here the CDR3 DNA reads TGTGCCAGCAGCAATTCAACCGGGACACAAGGCGACTTC. The V gene is TRBV7-9, the J gene TRBJ2-7, with D perhaps TRBD1 (6 bases). The CDR3 covers 13 residues. The germline CDR1 and CDR2 sequences are SEHNR and FQNEAQ (reference sequence).